These 28 T cell receptor beta chains were all obtained from the same sample, sequenced in a study of somatic mutations in cytotoxic T cells in rheumatoid arthritis. Using immunoSEQ multiplex PCR, the repertoire was profiled, and TCRdb retains in-frame clones only, with some absent. The profile shows 20,000 to 25,000 clones, nearly 80% of them singletons. The sequenced sample consisted of CD8+ T cells sorted from blood. The origin of the receptors is an adult with rheumatoid arthritis.

The chain carries TRBV7-3 and TRBJ2-6; D may be TRBD2 (6 bases). V was pared by 3 bases and J by 0 bases, with 12 bases between. The CDR3 sequence is 17 residues long. From germline, CDR1 is SGHTA and CDR2 FQGTGA. The CDR3 nucleotides are TGTGCCAGCAGCTTGGTTGCGGGGACCTCTGGGGCCAACGTCCTGACTTTC. Its protein product is CASSLVAGTSGANVLTF. Combining the CDR3 with reference TRBV7-3 and TRBJ2-6 gives the whole variable domain GAGVSQTPSNKVTEKGKYVELRCDPISGHTALYWYRQSLGQGPEFLIYFQGTGAADDSGLPNDRFFAVRPEGSVSTLKIQRTERGDSAVYLCASSLVAGTSGANVLTFGAGSRLTVL.

The rearrangement links TRBV4-1 to TRBJ1-2; D may be TRBD1 (6 bases). The CDR3 consists of 16 residues. Germline values: CDR1 MGHRA, CDR2 YSYEKL. V dropped 2 bases and J dropped 0 bases, with 13 bases sitting between them. Here the CDR3 reads CASSQSKDRPNYGYTF. CDR3 DNA sequence: TGCGCCAGCAGCCAATCTAAGGACAGACCTAACTATGGCTACACCTTC.

This clone is a singleton in its sample. This chain uses TRBV27 with TRBJ2-1, with 7 bases matching TRBD1. The CDR3 loop spans 16 amino acids. Germline V gene lookup returns CDR1 MNHEY and CDR2 SMNVEV (reference sequence). Trimming at V came to 5 bases and at J to 2 bases, leaving 9 bases not matched to a gene. CDR3 residues: CASSPSGTDPYNEQFF. The CDR3 DNA is TGTGCCAGCAGTCCCTCCGGGACAGATCCCTACAATGAGCAGTTCTTC.

This sequence joins TRBV7-9 and TRBJ2-2, with 10 bases matching TRBD2. Germline V lookup: CDR1 SEHNR, CDR2 FQNEAQ (reference sequence). J was trimmed by 2 bases and V by 6 bases; bases with no gene match: 6. The CDR3 sequence is 16 residues long. CDR3 loop: CASRSGLADNTGELFF. The CDR3, as DNA: TGTGCCAGCAGATCCGGACTAGCGGATAACACCGGGGAGCTGTTTTTT.

The V call is TRBV4-3, the J call TRBJ2-5; the D gene is possibly TRBD1 (5 bases). CDR3 length equals 15 residues. CDR1 and CDR2 (germline): LGHNA, YSLEER. The V end was cut by 1 base, the J end by 5 bases, with 14 bases between. For the CDR3, the DNA is TGCGCCAGCAGCCAAGCCAAGGGGCTGGGGGAGACCCAGTACTTC. This translates into CASSQAKGLGETQYF.

This clone was observed a few times. V gene TRBV7-9 combines with J gene TRBJ2-7, with D perhaps given as TRBD1 or TRBD2 (6 bases each). Germline V gene data show CDR1 as SEHNR and CDR2 as FQNEAQ (reference sequence). The CDR3 has 13 amino acids. Trimming pared 5 bases from V and 5 bases from J, leaving 13 bases between. CDR3 bases: TGTGCCAGCAGCCCCCTGGGGGGCCACGAGCAGTACTTC. Its protein is CASSPLGGHEQYF.

V and J are TRBV14 and TRBJ2-7, with D possibly being TRBD2 (5 bases). This CDR3 is 12 amino acids long. The germline gives CDR1 SGHDN, CDR2 FVKESK. Between the trimmed V and J ends, which lost 4 bases and 1 base, there was a span of 5 bases. The CDR3 sequence is CASSPGSYEQYF. Written as DNA, the CDR3 is TGTGCCAGCAGCCCGGGATCCTACGAGCAGTACTTC. Drawing the rest from reference TRBV14 and TRBJ2-7, the complete variable domain is EAGVTQFPSHSVIEKGQTVTLRCDPISGHDNLYWYRRVMGKEIKFLLHFVKESKQDESGMPNNRFLAERTGGTYSTLKVQPAELEDSGVYFCASSPGSYEQYFGPGTRLTVT.

The CDR3 coding sequence is TGTGCCAGCAGTTACGGGGCGGACAGCCCCCCCTACGAGCAGTACTTC. Its translation: CASSYGADSPPYEQYF. The chain links TRBV6-5 to TRBJ2-7; possibly TRBD1 for D (6 bases). CDR1 and CDR2 from the germline V gene are MNHEY and SVGAGI. The V end was cut by 2 bases, the J end by 2 bases, with 16 bases between. This CDR3 contains 16 residues.

The chain carries TRBV10-3 and TRBJ2-1; 9 bases line up with TRBD2. The CDR3 runs to 16 residues. Per the germline V gene, CDR1 is ENHRY and CDR2 is SYGVKD. Unmatched junction bases numbered 6, after V lost 2 bases and J lost 4 bases. The CDR3 sequence: CAISEGSSGAYNEQFF. CDR3 nucleotide sequence: TGTGCCATCAGTGAGGGGTCTAGCGGGGCATACAATGAGCAGTTCTTC.

The table lists this clone with a count of one. The V and J genes are TRBV11-2 and TRBJ1-1; tentatively, D is TRBD1 (6 bases). V lost 3 bases to trimming and J lost 2 bases, with 7 bases between them. The CDR3 spans 13 residues. Per germline, CDR1 SGHAT and CDR2 FQNNGV. The CDR3 DNA reads as TGTGCCAGCAGCTTCGGGACAAACACTGAAGCTTTCTTT. Amino acids: CASSFGTNTEAFF.

The rearrangement joins TRBV4-1 to TRBJ1-1; D might be TRBD1 (5 bases). Trimming shortened V by 1 base and J by 0 bases, and 12 bases separated the two germline ends. Germline V gives CDR1 MGHRA, CDR2 YSYEKL. The CDR3 is 16 residues long. The CDR3 is CASSQGARDLNTEAFF. In nucleotides, the CDR3 is TGCGCCAGCAGCCAAGGGGCCAGGGATTTGAACACTGAAGCTTTCTTT.

The rearrangement uses TRBV15 and TRBJ2-3; 9 bases are a match to TRBD1. The CDR3 is 15 amino acids. Germline-derived CDR1 and CDR2 are LNHNV and YYDKDF (reference sequence). Losses at the gene ends were 4 bases for V and 7 bases for J; bases not matched to a gene: 9. CDR3 residues: CATSTTGGDRNTQYF. CDR3 DNA: TGTGCCACCAGCACAACAGGGGGCGATAGGAATACGCAGTATTTT.

This chain joins TRBV29-1 and TRBJ1-1, with 7 positions matching TRBD1. This CDR3 is built from 14 residues. V gave up 4 bases and J gave up 6 bases; unmatched junction bases: 11. Germline lookup yields CDR1 SQVTM and CDR2 ANQGSEA. Here the CDR3 reads CSVVPTGVIPEAFF. CDR3 DNA sequence: TGCAGCGTTGTCCCCACAGGGGTGATCCCTGAAGCTTTCTTT. Variable domain in full (rest from reference TRBV29-1 and TRBJ1-1): SAVISQKPSRDICQRGTSLTIQCQVDSQVTMMFWYRQQPGQSLTLIATANQGSEATYESGFVIDKFPISRPNLTFSTLTVSNMSPEDSSIYLCSVVPTGVIPEAFFGQGTRLTVV.

The chain employs TRBV6-4 and TRBJ2-1, with 7 bases that match TRBD2. V lost 0 bases to trimming and J lost 4 bases; unmatched junction nucleotides: 3. CDR3 length: 15 amino acids. CDR1 and CDR2 (germline): MRHNA, SNTAGT. CDR3 residues: CASSDSSGTYNEQFF. DNA of the CDR3: TGTGCCAGCAGTGACTCGAGCGGGACTTACAATGAGCAGTTCTTC.

This clone was found once. The chain carries TRBV10-2 and TRBJ2-5; no reliable D call. The germline gives CDR1 WSHSY, CDR2 SAAADI. The CDR3 contains 13 residues. The V and J ends lost 5 bases and 0 bases respectively, with 7 bases between them. CDR3 protein: CASSSDDQETQYF. The CDR3 DNA reads TGCGCCAGCAGTTCAGACGACCAAGAGACCCAGTACTTC.

The chain links TRBV10-3 to TRBJ2-7; 7 bases match TRBD1. CDR1 and CDR2 from the germline V gene are ENHRY and SYGVKD. Trimming took 3 bases from V and 5 from J; bases not matched to a gene: 19. The CDR3 totals 18 residues. The CDR3 DNA follows: TGTGCCATCAGTGATAACAGGGGTTACAGCGCCGGTATCGACGAGCAGTACTTC. Translation gives CAISDNRGYSAGIDEQYF.

The V call is TRBV5-1, the J call TRBJ1-1; D call uncertain. This CDR3 contains 16 residues. Trimming left V 0 bases short and J 1 base short, with 13 bases between. The germline gives CDR1 SGHRS, CDR2 YFSETQ. In DNA, the CDR3 is TGCGCCAGCAGCTTGGCCGGGAGTTGGGGGAACACTGAAGCTTTCTTT. Encoded protein: CASSLAGSWGNTEAFF.

This clone was seen only once. The chain recombines TRBV7-8 with TRBJ2-2; D ambiguous. Germline assignment: CDR1 SGHVS and CDR2 FQNEAQ. The length of the CDR3 is 13 residues. Trimming took off 1 base at V and 6 bases at J, with 6 bases between the two ends. The CDR3 loop is CASSLVGSGELFF. In nucleotides, the CDR3 is TGTGCCAGCAGCTTAGTGGGGTCCGGGGAGCTGTTTTTT.

V usage is TRBV7-9 and J usage is TRBJ2-4; unclear D gene. The CDR3 extends over 15 amino acids. Germline V gives CDR1 SEHNR, CDR2 FQNEAQ (reference sequence). Trimming removed 5 bases from V and 0 bases from J, with 11 bases in between. This CDR3 reads CASSPLFLAKNIQYF. CDR3 bases: TGTGCCAGCAGCCCTCTATTTCTAGCCAAAAACATTCAGTACTTC.

This rearrangement joins TRBV7-9 to TRBJ2-1; a possible D gene is TRBD1 (6 bases). The length of the CDR3 is 17 residues. Germline V lookup: CDR1 SEHNR, CDR2 FQNEAQ (reference sequence). The V and J ends lost 0 bases and 4 bases respectively, with 16 bases between them. The CDR3 nucleotides are TGTGCCAGCAGCTTAGCGGCCCAGGGGAGAATTTACAATGAGCAGTTCTTC. As protein: CASSLAAQGRIYNEQFF.

J is TRBJ2-3 and V is TRBV4-1; D gene ambiguous. V lost 7 bases, J lost 4 bases, and 15 bases lay in between. The CDR3 contains 14 residues. Germline-derived CDR1 and CDR2 are MGHRA and YSYEKL. The CDR3 loop is CASTTGPGSDTQYF. The CDR3 nucleotides read TGCGCCAGCACGACCGGACCCGGCTCAGATACGCAGTATTTT.

This clone showed up just a few times. The chain joins TRBV7-9 to TRBJ1-1; D is uncertain. CDR1 is SEHNR and CDR2 is FQNEAQ in the germline V gene (reference sequence). The ends were cut back, 7 bases at V and 1 base at J, with 7 bases in the middle. The CDR3 is 12 amino acids. This CDR3 reads CASTSQNTEAFF. The CDR3 DNA reads TGTGCCAGCACATCCCAGAACACTGAAGCTTTCTTT.

The chain carries TRBV2 and TRBJ2-1; unclear D gene. This CDR3 is built from 14 residues. Germline V gives CDR1 SNHLY, CDR2 FYNNEI. V was clipped by 2 bases and J by 4 bases, with 9 bases between them. The CDR3 here is CASSETATYNEQFF. The CDR3 bases are TGTGCCAGCAGTGAAACAGCGACGTACAATGAGCAGTTCTTC.

This chain joins TRBV6-1 and TRBJ2-7; maybe TRBD2 (5 bases). V lost 2 bases and J lost 3, with 14 bases in between. Germline-derived CDR1 and CDR2 are MNHNS and SASEGT. The CDR3 consists of 15 residues. The DNA of the CDR3 is TGTGCCAGCAGTGAATATTTTCGGGGTTACTACGAGCAGTACTTC. This codes for CASSEYFRGYYEQYF.

This clone was counted a single time. J is TRBJ1-4 and V is TRBV9, with a possible D match to TRBD1 (6 bases). Germline assignment: CDR1 SGDLS and CDR2 YYNGEE. The CDR3 spans 15 residues. Trimming pared 0 bases from V and 4 bases from J, leaving 10 bases between. CDR3: CASSVEGGINEKLFF. DNA of the CDR3: TGTGCCAGCAGCGTAGAGGGGGGCATTAATGAAAAACTGTTTTTT. The variable domain in full, with the rest retrieved from reference TRBV9 and TRBJ1-4, is DSGVTQTPKHLITATGQRVTLRCSPRSGDLSVYWYQQSLDQGLQFLIQYYNGEERAKGNILERFSAQQFPDLHSELNLSSLELGDSALYFCASSVEGGINEKLFFGSGTQLSVL.

The chain employs TRBV7-9 and TRBJ2-7; D call uncertain. Germline V gives CDR1 SEHNR, CDR2 FQNEAQ (reference sequence). V was cut by 2 bases and J by 5 bases, with 7 bases left in between. This CDR3 comprises 12 residues. CDR3 residues: CASSLQSNEQYF. For the CDR3, the DNA is TGTGCCAGCAGCTTACAGTCGAACGAGCAGTACTTC.

This chain joins TRBV4-1 and TRBJ2-2; D remains unclear. The V end lost 2 bases, the J end lost 0 bases, and 13 bases lay between the germline ends. The CDR3 is 17 amino acids. Germline assignment: CDR1 MGHRA and CDR2 YSYEKL. The CDR3 protein is CASSQYGFATNTGELFF. CDR3 DNA sequence: TGCGCCAGCAGCCAATATGGGTTCGCGACGAACACCGGGGAGCTGTTTTTT.

The V gene is TRBV9, the J gene TRBJ2-1; the match to TRBD2 covers 14 bases. V gave up 0 bases and J gave up 8 bases; unmatched junction bases: 1. The CDR3 is 15 amino acids. Germline CDR1 is SGDLS and CDR2 is YYNGEE. CDR3 coding DNA: TGTGCCAGCAGCGTAGGACTAGCGGGGGGGTATGAGCAGTTCTTC. Translation: CASSVGLAGGYEQFF. Drawing the rest from reference TRBV9 and TRBJ2-1, the complete variable domain is DSGVTQTPKHLITATGQRVTLRCSPRSGDLSVYWYQQSLDQGLQFLIQYYNGEERAKGNILERFSAQQFPDLHSELNLSSLELGDSALYFCASSVGLAGGYEQFFGPGTRLTVL.